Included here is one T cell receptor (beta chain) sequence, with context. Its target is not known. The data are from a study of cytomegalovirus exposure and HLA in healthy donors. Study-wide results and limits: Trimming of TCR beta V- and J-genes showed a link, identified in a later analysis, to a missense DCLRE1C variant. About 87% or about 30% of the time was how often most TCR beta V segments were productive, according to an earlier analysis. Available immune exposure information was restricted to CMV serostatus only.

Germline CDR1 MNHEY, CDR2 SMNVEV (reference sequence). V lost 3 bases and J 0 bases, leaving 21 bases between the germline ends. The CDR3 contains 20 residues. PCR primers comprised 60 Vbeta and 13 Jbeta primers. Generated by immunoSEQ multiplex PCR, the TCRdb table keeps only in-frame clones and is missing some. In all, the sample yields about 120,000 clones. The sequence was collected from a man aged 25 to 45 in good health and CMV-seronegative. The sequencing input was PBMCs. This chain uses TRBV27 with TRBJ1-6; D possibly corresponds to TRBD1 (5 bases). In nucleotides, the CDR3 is TGTGCCAGCAGTTTCGGATATTCCTATCAGGGCCGCTCCTATAATTCACCCCTCCACTTT. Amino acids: CASSFGYSYQGRSYNSPLHF.